This entry lists 18 T cell receptor beta chains sequenced from one sample in a study of shared clonotypes between healthy human individuals. Clones were sequenced by immunoSEQ multiplex PCR, and TCRdb holds only the in-frame ones, with some missing. The profile shows about 700,000 clones, roughly 70% of them singletons. The specimen sequenced was memory CD4+ T cells sorted from blood. As for subset: CD45RA-negative fraction. These receptors were taken from a woman aged 25 to 39 in good health.

The genes are TRBV19 and TRBJ2-7, with D unclear. The germline V gene has CDR1 LNHDA and CDR2 SQIVND (reference sequence). Between the trimmed V and J ends, which lost 2 bases and 2 bases, there was a span of 10 bases. This CDR3 has 14 residues. The CDR3 loop is CASSILGSTYEQYF. In nucleotides, the CDR3 is TGTGCCAGTAGTATATTGGGGTCTACCTACGAGCAGTACTTC.

This chain links TRBV10-1 with TRBJ2-3, with TRBD2 as a possible D gene (7 bases). V dropped 5 bases and J dropped 2 bases, with 17 bases sitting between them. The germline gives CDR1 WNHNN, CDR2 SYGVQD (reference sequence). This CDR3 region has 16 residues. CDR3 sequence (DNA): TGCGCCAGCAGTTGGGGGGGACACACAGACACAGATACGCAGTATTTT. This translates into CASSWGGHTDTDTQYF.

The genes are TRBV27 and TRBJ1-4, with D hard to call. V gave up 4 bases and J gave up 6 bases, with 15 bases separating them. This CDR3 is built from 15 residues. CDR1 and CDR2 (germline): MNHEY, SMNVEV (reference sequence). The CDR3 sequence is CASSSRRTPYEKLFF. The CDR3 coding sequence is TGTGCCAGCAGTTCTCGGCGGACCCCCTATGAAAAACTGTTTTTT.

The chain is built from TRBV2 and TRBJ2-3; tentative D call: TRBD1 (6 bases). This CDR3 has 14 residues. Deletions cut 5 bases from V and 4 bases from J, with 13 bases between. Germline values: CDR1 SNHLY, CDR2 FYNNEI. CDR3 DNA sequence: TGTGCCAGCAGTCACAGGGTAAGGGCAGATACGCAGTATTTT. This sequence encodes CASSHRVRADTQYF.

This chain uses TRBV28 with TRBJ1-5; maybe TRBD1 (5 bases). The CDR3 is made up of 18 amino acids. V shed 6 bases and J shed 1 base, with 22 bases lying between them. The V gene's germline CDR1 is MDHEN and CDR2 SYDVKM. The CDR3 is CASRRNRSGWMSNQPQHF. As DNA, the CDR3 is TGTGCCAGCAGACGCAATCGATCAGGGTGGATGAGCAATCAGCCCCAGCATTTT.

V gene TRBV4-1 combines with J gene TRBJ1-1; D is unclear. The CDR3 contains 16 residues. Trimming took off 0 bases at V and 4 bases at J, with 15 bases between the two ends. Germline-derived CDR1 and CDR2 are MGHRA and YSYEKL. The CDR3 DNA reads TGCGCCAGCAGCCAAGACCAGGCCCTTCTTTCCACTGAAGCTTTCTTT. Amino acids: CASSQDQALLSTEAFF.

The rearrangement joins TRBV19 to TRBJ2-5; TRBD1 matches 8 bases. Trimming took 4 bases from V and 7 from J; bases not matched to a gene: 5. CDR1 LNHDA and CDR2 SQIVND come from the germline V gene (reference sequence). CDR3 length equals 13 residues. As DNA, the CDR3 is TGTGCCAGTAGTAGCGGGACAGGTGGGACCCAGTACTTC. As protein: CASSSGTGGTQYF.

This clone was found once. The rearrangement links TRBV14 to TRBJ2-1, with D maybe TRBD2 (6 bases). The CDR3 length is 14 residues. Looked up from germline, CDR1 is SGHDN and CDR2 is FVKESK. The V end lost 3 bases, the J end lost 7 bases, and 13 bases lay between the germline ends. Here the CDR3 reads CASSHRISGNEQFF. In DNA form, the CDR3 reads TGTGCCAGCAGCCATAGGATTAGCGGAAATGAGCAGTTCTTC.

The chain uses TRBV9 and TRBJ2-5; perhaps D is TRBD1 or TRBD2 (6 bases each). The CDR3 runs to 15 residues. In germline, CDR1 is SGDLS, CDR2 YYNGEE. V lost 0 bases to trimming and J lost 1 base, with 10 bases between them. CDR3 in amino acids: CASSVGGAAQETQYF. CDR3 nucleotides: TGTGCCAGCAGCGTAGGGGGGGCAGCCCAAGAGACCCAGTACTTC.

This clone was seen a handful of times. This sample also contains other DNA sequences that code for the same CDR3. The V gene is TRBV6-5, the J gene TRBJ1-2; D call uncertain. The CDR3 runs 14 residues. Trimming cost V 0 bases and J 2 bases, with 7 bases left between them. Looked up from germline, CDR1 is MNHEY and CDR2 is SVGAGI. CDR3 residues: CASSYSGGNYGYTF. In DNA form, the CDR3 reads TGTGCCAGCAGTTACTCGGGTGGGAACTATGGCTACACCTTC.

The chain recombines TRBV5-6 with TRBJ2-5, with 9 bases lining up with TRBD1. CDR3 length: 15 amino acids. The ends lost 5 bases at V and 5 bases at J; junction bases unmatched: 10. Germline V gene data show CDR1 as SGHDT and CDR2 as YYEEEE. The CDR3 is CASSQPGQGPETQYF. The CDR3 region has the DNA TGTGCCAGCAGTCAGCCGGGACAGGGTCCGGAGACCCAGTACTTC.

The rearrangement uses TRBV27 and TRBJ2-5, with D hard to call. This CDR3 contains 13 residues. The V end lost 4 bases, the J end lost 5 bases, and 11 bases lay between the germline ends. In germline, CDR1 is MNHEY, CDR2 SMNVEV (reference sequence). The CDR3 DNA is TGTGCCAGCAGTTCAACTAATTACGAGACCCAGTACTTC. Translation: CASSSTNYETQYF.

This rearrangement joins TRBV6-5 to TRBJ2-2; TRBD2 aligns across 7 bases. Germline CDR1 is MNHEY and CDR2 is SVGAGI. The CDR3 runs 15 residues. Trimming cost V 2 bases and J 3 bases; bases outside gene matches: 3. The CDR3 here is CASSYRGGDTGELFF. The DNA for the CDR3 is TGTGCCAGCAGTTACCGGGGAGGGGACACCGGGGAGCTGTTTTTT.

The J gene is TRBJ2-3, the V gene TRBV9; D uncertain. The CDR3 has 14 amino acids. Germline V gene sequence: CDR1 SGDLS, CDR2 YYNGEE. V was clipped by 4 bases and J by 3 bases, with 12 bases between them. CDR3 loop: CASSPAGRTDTQYF. CDR3 DNA: TGTGCCAGCAGCCCCGCCGGAAGGACAGATACGCAGTATTTT. The complete variable domain, with remaining parts taken from reference TRBV9 and TRBJ2-3, reads DSGVTQTPKHLITATGQRVTLRCSPRSGDLSVYWYQQSLDQGLQFLIQYYNGEERAKGNILERFSAQQFPDLHSELNLSSLELGDSALYFCASSPAGRTDTQYFGPGTRLTVL.

The chain combines TRBV5-1 with TRBJ2-3; D is undetermined. CDR1 is SGHRS and CDR2 is YFSETQ in the germline V gene. V was cut by 3 bases and J by 5 bases, with 13 bases left in between. CDR3 length: 14 amino acids. CDR3 nucleotides: TGCGCCAGCAGCTGGGATGCTGGCGGAGATACGCAGTATTTT. Protein: CASSWDAGGDTQYF.

At least ten counts were recorded for this clone. This chain connects TRBV28 to TRBJ1-3; 10 positions match TRBD1. After removal of 9 bases from V and 3 bases from J, the junction contained 8 bases not matched to a gene. This CDR3 comprises 15 residues. CDR1 is MDHEN and CDR2 is SYDVKM in the germline V gene. The CDR3 nucleotides are TGTGCCAGTAACCGACAGGGGGCAAATGGAAACACCATATATTTT. It codes for CASNRQGANGNTIYF.

With respect to this clone: A junction boundary mismatches the germline segment, possibly from a read error. This chain uses TRBV10-2 with TRBJ1-5; D unresolved. This CDR3 contains 13 residues. Germline V gene lookup returns CDR1 WSHSY and CDR2 SAAADI. CDR3 amino acids: CASSESNGHPKDF. The CDR3, as DNA: TGCGCCAGCAGTGAGTCTAACGGTCACCCAAAGGATTTT.

This clone has a count of ten or more. CDR3 DNA: TGTGCCAGCAGCCCGGACGCTGGCTATGGCTACACCTTC. This codes for CASSPDAGYGYTF. The chain employs TRBV7-2 and TRBJ1-2; D unresolved. There are 13 residues in the CDR3. The ends were cut back, 5 bases at V and 4 bases at J, with 11 bases in the middle. Germline-derived CDR1 and CDR2 are SGHTA and FQGNSA.